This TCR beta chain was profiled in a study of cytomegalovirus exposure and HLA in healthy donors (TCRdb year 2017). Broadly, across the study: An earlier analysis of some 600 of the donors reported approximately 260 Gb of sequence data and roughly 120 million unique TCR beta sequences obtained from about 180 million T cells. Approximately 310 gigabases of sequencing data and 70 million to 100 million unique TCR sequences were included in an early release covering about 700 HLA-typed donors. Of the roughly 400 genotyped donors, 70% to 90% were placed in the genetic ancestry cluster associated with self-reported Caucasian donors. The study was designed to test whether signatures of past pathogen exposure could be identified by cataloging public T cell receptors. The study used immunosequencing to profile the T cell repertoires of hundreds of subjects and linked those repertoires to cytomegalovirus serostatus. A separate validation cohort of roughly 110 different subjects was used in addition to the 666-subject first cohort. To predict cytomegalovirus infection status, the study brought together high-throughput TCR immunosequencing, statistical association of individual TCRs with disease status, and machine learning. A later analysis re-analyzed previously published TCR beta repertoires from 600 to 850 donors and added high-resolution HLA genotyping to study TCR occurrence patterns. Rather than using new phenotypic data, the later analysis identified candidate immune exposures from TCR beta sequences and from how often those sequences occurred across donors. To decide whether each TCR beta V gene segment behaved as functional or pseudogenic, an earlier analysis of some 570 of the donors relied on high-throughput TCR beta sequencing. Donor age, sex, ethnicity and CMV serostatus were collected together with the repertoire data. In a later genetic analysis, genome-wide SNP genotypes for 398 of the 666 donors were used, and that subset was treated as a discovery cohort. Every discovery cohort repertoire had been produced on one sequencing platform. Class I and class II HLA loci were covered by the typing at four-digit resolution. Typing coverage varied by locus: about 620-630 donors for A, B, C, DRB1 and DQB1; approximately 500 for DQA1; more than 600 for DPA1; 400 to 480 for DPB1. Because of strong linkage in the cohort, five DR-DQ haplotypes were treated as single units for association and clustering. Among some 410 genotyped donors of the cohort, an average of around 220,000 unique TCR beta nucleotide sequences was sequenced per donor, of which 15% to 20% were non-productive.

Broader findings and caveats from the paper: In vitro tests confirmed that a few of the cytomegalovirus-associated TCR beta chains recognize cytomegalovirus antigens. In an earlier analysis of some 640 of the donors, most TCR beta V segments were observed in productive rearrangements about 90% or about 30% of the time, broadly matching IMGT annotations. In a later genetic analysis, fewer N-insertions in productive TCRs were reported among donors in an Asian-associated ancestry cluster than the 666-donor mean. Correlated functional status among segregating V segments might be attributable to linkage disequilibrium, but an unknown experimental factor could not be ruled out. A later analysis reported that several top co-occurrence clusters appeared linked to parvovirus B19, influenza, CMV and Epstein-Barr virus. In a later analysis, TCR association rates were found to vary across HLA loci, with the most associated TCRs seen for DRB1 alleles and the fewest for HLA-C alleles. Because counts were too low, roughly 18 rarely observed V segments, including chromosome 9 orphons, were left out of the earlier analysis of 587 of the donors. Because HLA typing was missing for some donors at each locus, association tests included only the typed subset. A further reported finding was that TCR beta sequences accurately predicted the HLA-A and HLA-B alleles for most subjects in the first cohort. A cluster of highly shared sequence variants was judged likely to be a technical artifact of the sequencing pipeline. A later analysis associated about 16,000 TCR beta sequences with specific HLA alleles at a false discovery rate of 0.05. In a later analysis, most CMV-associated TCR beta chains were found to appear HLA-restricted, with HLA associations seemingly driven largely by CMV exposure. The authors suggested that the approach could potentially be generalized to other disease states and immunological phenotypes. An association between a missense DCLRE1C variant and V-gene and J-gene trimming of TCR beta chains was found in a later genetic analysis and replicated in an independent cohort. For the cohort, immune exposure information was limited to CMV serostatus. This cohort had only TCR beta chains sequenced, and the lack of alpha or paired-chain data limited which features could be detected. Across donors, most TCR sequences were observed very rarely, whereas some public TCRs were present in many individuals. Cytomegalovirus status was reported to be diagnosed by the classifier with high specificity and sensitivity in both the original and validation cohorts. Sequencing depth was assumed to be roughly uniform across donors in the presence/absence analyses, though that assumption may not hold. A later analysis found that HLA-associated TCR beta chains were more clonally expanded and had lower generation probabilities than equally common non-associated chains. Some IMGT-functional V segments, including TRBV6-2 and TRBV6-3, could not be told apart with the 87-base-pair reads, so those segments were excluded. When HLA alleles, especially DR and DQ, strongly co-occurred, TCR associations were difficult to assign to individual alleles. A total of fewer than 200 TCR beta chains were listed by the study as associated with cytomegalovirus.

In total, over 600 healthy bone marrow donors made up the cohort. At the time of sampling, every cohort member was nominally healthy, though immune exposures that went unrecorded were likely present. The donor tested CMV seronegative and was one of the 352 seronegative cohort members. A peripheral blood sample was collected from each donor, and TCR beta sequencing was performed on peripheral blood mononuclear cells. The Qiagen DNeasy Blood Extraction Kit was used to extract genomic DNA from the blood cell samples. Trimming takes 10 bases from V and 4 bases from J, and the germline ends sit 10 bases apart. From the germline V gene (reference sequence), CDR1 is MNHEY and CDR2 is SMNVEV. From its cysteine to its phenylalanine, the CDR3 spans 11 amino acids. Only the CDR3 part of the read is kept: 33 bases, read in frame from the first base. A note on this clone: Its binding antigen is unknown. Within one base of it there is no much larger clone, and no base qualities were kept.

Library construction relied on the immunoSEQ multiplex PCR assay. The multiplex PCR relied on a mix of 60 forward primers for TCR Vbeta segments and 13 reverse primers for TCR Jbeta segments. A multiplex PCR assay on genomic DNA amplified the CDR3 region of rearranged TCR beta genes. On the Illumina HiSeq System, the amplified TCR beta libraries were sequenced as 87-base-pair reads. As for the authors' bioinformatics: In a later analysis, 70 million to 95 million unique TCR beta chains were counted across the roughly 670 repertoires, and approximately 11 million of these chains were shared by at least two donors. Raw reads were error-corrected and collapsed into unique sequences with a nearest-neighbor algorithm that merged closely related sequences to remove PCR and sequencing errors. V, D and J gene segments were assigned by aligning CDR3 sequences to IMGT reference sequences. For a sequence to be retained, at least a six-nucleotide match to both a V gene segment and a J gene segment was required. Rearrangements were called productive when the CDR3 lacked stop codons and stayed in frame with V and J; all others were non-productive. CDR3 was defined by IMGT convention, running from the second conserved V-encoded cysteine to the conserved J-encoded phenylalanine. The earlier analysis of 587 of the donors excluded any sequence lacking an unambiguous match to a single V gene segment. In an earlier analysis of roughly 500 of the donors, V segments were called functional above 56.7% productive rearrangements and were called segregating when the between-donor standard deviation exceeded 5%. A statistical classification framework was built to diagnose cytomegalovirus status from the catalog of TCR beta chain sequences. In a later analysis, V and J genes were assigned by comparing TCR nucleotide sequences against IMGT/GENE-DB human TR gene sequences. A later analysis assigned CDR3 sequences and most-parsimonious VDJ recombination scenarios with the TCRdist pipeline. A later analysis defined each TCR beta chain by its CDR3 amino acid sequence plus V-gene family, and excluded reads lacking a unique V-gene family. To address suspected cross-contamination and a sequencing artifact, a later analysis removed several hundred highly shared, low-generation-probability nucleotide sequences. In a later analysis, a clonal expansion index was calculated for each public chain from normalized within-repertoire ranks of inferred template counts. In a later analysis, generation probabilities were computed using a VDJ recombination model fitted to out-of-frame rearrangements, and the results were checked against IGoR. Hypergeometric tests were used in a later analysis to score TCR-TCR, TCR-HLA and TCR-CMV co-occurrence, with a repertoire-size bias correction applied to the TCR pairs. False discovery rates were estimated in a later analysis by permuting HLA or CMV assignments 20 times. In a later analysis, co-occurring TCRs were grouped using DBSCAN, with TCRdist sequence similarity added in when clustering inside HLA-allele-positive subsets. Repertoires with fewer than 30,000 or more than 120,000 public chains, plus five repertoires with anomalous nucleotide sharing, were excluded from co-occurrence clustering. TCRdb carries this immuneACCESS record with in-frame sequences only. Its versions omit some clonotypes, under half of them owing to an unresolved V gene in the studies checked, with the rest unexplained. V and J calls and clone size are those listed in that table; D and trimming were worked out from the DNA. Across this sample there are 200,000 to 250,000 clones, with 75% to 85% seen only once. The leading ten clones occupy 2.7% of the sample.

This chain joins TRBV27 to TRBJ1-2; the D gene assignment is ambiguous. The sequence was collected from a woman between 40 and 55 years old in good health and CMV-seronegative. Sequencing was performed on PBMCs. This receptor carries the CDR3 CATGLSYGYTF. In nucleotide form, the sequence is TGTGCCACAGGTCTCTCCTATGGCTACACCTTC.